One sample yielded the 15 T cell receptor beta chains listed below, sequenced in a study of siplizumab effects on memory and regulatory T cells. Method: immunoSEQ multiplex PCR; TCRdb's copy keeps in-frame clones and lacks some. The data contain 85,000 to 120,000 clones, about 93% of them singletons. The specimen was CD4+ T cells sorted from blood. These receptors were collected from a human donor in good health.

This clone was seen once. The chain couples TRBV5-4 to TRBJ2-3; unclear D gene. Looked up from germline, CDR1 is SGHNT and CDR2 is YYREEE (reference sequence). This CDR3 spans 15 amino acids. Trimming took 1 base from V and 5 from J, leaving 14 bases between them. This chain's CDR3 is CASSLRLRPGDTQYF. CDR3 DNA sequence: TGTGCCAGCAGCTTGAGATTGCGGCCGGGAGATACGCAGTATTTT.

This clone has just one count. The gene calls are TRBV7-8 and TRBJ1-4; D is perhaps TRBD1 (5 bases). This CDR3 has 17 residues. Germline CDR1 reads SGHVS; CDR2 reads FQNEAQ. Trimming took off 7 bases at V and 2 bases at J, with 20 bases between the two ends. The CDR3 DNA sequence: TGTGCCAGCATGGTTTTGGGTGAGGGGATTACTAATGAAAAACTGTTTTTT. Amino acids: CASMVLGEGITNEKLFF.

This chain joins TRBV29-1 and TRBJ2-7, with D perhaps matching TRBD1 or TRBD2 (8 bases each). Germline V gene data show CDR1 as SQVTM and CDR2 as ANQGSEA. Trimming removed 4 bases at V and 7 bases at J, with 17 bases between. The CDR3 runs 13 residues. This CDR3 reads CSVVGGRTGEQYF. The CDR3, as DNA: TGCAGCGTTGTCGGCGGGAGGACAGGGGAGCAGTACTTC.

J is TRBJ2-1 and V is TRBV9; D is uncertain. Germline V lookup: CDR1 SGDLS, CDR2 YYNGEE. The CDR3 spans 12 residues. The germline V and J ends were trimmed by 1 base and 7 bases, with 6 bases remaining between them. CDR3: CASSVLANEQFF. Here the CDR3 DNA reads TGTGCCAGCAGCGTACTTGCTAATGAGCAGTTCTTC.

V gene TRBV14 combines with J gene TRBJ2-2, with TRBD2 as a possible D gene (5 bases). This CDR3 region has 16 residues. The V end lost 0 bases, the J end lost 0 bases, and 8 bases lay between the germline ends. Germline values: CDR1 SGHDN, CDR2 FVKESK. The CDR3 loop reads CASSQEPSPNTGELFF. The CDR3, as DNA: TGTGCCAGCAGCCAAGAACCTAGCCCGAACACCGGGGAGCTGTTTTTT.

V is TRBV11-2 and J is TRBJ2-7; D not resolved. The CDR3 extends over 13 amino acids. CDR1 and CDR2 from the germline V gene are SGHAT and FQNNGV. V lost 6 bases and J 4 bases, leaving 13 bases between the germline ends. CDR3 sequence reads: CASSSLTGYEQYF. CDR3 in DNA: TGTGCCAGCAGTTCGCTTACTGGTTACGAGCAGTACTTC.

V gene TRBV19 combines with J gene TRBJ2-6, with TRBD2 matching 8 bases. Germline CDR1 and CDR2: LNHDA and SQIVND (reference sequence). The CDR3 is made up of 19 amino acids. The V and J ends lost 4 bases and 3 bases, in that order; junction bases with no gene match: 14. CDR3 nucleotide sequence: TGTGCCAGTAGTACCTTGGCGGGGGGCACGGGCAGTGGGGCCAACGTCCTGACTTTC. It yields the protein CASSTLAGGTGSGANVLTF.

The chain combines TRBV14 with TRBJ2-3, with 9 bases lining up with TRBD1. Germline values: CDR1 SGHDN, CDR2 FVKESK. Unmatched junction bases numbered 6, after V lost 5 bases and J lost 3 bases. The length of the CDR3 is 15 residues. CDR3 region: CASSNRGLMTDTQYF. For the CDR3, the DNA is TGTGCCAGCAGCAACAGGGGGCTGATGACAGATACGCAGTATTTT.

The chain recombines TRBV4-1 with TRBJ2-1; 7 bases are a match to TRBD1. This CDR3 contains 20 residues. Germline assignment: CDR1 MGHRA and CDR2 YSYEKL. The V gene end was trimmed by 1 base and the J gene end by 0 bases; junction bases not matched to a gene: 15. The CDR3 here is CASSQALTGTGLLSYNEQFF. As DNA, the CDR3 is TGCGCCAGCAGCCAAGCCCTGACAGGGACCGGATTACTCTCCTACAATGAGCAGTTCTTC.

J is TRBJ2-3 and V is TRBV28, with 7 nucleotides matching TRBD1. With V trimmed by 2 bases and J by 1 base, 9 bases remained unmatched. Per the germline V gene, CDR1 is MDHEN and CDR2 is SYDVKM. The CDR3 runs 17 residues. The CDR3 DNA reads as TGTGCCAGCAGTTTAGCCCGCTCGACAGGGCGCACAGATACGCAGTATTTT. Translated, it gives CASSLARSTGRTDTQYF.

Comment on this clone: This same CDR3 is encoded by further DNA sequences in the sample. V gene TRBV19 combines with J gene TRBJ1-1, with D hard to call. Trimming took off 2 bases at V and 4 bases at J, with 8 bases between the two ends. CDR1 is LNHDA and CDR2 is SQIVND in the germline V gene (reference sequence). There are 13 residues in the CDR3. The CDR3 loop is CASSIKAGTEAFF. CDR3 sequence (DNA): TGTGCCAGTAGTATAAAAGCCGGCACTGAAGCTTTCTTT.

This chain links TRBV25-1 with TRBJ2-1; D remains ambiguous. In germline, CDR1 is MGHDK, CDR2 SYGVNS. The CDR3 contains 14 residues. Trimming left V 6 bases short and J 3 bases short, with 12 bases between. CDR3 sequence reads: CASRSTWGYNEQFF. DNA for the CDR3: TGTGCCAGCAGGTCCACTTGGGGCTACAATGAGCAGTTCTTC.

V and J are TRBV28 and TRBJ1-1; D is undetermined. V lost 2 bases to trimming and J lost 2 bases, with 9 bases between them. The CDR3 loop spans 14 amino acids. Germline CDR1 and CDR2: MDHEN and SYDVKM. The CDR3 nucleotides read TGTGCCAGCAGTTTAACTCTGGTTAACACTGAAGCTTTCTTT. It is translated as CASSLTLVNTEAFF.

The chain recombines TRBV25-1 with TRBJ2-5, with 9 bases lining up with TRBD2. Germline assignment: CDR1 MGHDK and CDR2 SYGVNS. This CDR3 spans 16 amino acids. Trimming cost V 4 bases and J 4 bases; bases outside gene matches: 10. CDR3 region: CASSGPSGKGLETQYF. In DNA, the CDR3 is TGTGCCAGCAGTGGCCCTAGCGGGAAAGGTCTAGAGACCCAGTACTTC.

The CDR3 nucleotides read TGTGCCAGCTCACCGGGACCGCAAAGGCCCGGGGAGCTGTTTTTT. Protein sequence: CASSPGPQRPGELFF. The chain recombines TRBV18 with TRBJ2-2; either TRBD1 or TRBD2 may fit D (5 bases each). With 3 bases removed from V and 6 bases from J, the gap between germline ends came to 14 bases. This CDR3 contains 15 residues. The germline V gene encodes CDR1 KGHSH and CDR2 LQKENI.